The 32 T cell receptor beta chains below come from one sample, sequenced in a study of cytotoxic CD8 clonotypes in ibrutinib-treated CLL. This table comes from immunoSEQ multiplex PCR, and its TCRdb copy is limited to in-frame clones, with some not included. The sample has about 200,000 clones, around 70% seen once. The sequencing used PBMCs, collected after 24 months of ibrutinib treatment. The receptors were gathered from a human donor with chronic lymphocytic leukemia.

The chain uses TRBV4-1 and TRBJ2-7; D may be TRBD2 (5 bases). Per the germline V gene, CDR1 is MGHRA and CDR2 is YSYEKL. V was trimmed by 1 base and J by 6 bases, leaving 13 bases between them. The CDR3 runs to 14 residues. The CDR3 here is CASSQAAVSGEQYF. CDR3 nucleotides: TGCGCCAGCAGCCAAGCAGCGGTTTCTGGCGAGCAGTACTTC.

The chain uses TRBV5-1 and TRBJ2-1; 12 nucleotides line up with TRBD2. This CDR3 comprises 16 residues. V shed 4 bases, J shed 9 bases, and the junction held 11 bases outside the gene matches. Germline-derived CDR1 and CDR2 are SGHRS and YFSETQ. DNA for the CDR3: TGCGCCAGCAGCCGGACTAGCGGGACCCCTGGTGGTGAGCAGTTCTTC. As protein: CASSRTSGTPGGEQFF.

This clone occurred once. This chain's CDR3 is CSVEGGRAGGADTQYF. CDR3 sequence (DNA): TGCAGCGTTGAAGGCGGGAGAGCGGGCGGTGCAGATACGCAGTATTTT. V and J are TRBV29-1 and TRBJ2-3; TRBD2 agrees at 7 bases. V lost 1 base and J lost 4; bases outside the gene matches: 11. Germline V gives CDR1 SQVTM, CDR2 ANQGSEA. The CDR3 is 16 residues long.

V gene TRBV19 combines with J gene TRBJ2-2, with D possibly called TRBD1 or TRBD2 (6 bases each). V lost 7 bases and J lost 2, with 11 bases in between. There are 14 residues in the CDR3. Germline-derived CDR1 and CDR2 are LNHDA and SQIVND (reference sequence). The CDR3 DNA reads TGTGCCAGTAAAACAGGGACTAACACCGGGGAGCTGTTTTTT. This sequence encodes CASKTGTNTGELFF.

The J gene is TRBJ1-1, the V gene TRBV29-1; unclear D gene. The CDR3 sequence is 13 residues long. V gave up 3 bases and J gave up 0 bases, with 8 bases separating them. The germline V gene encodes CDR1 SQVTM and CDR2 ANQGSEA. The CDR3 nucleotides read TGCAGCGTTGATCCGGGAATGAACACTGAAGCTTTCTTT. It codes for CSVDPGMNTEAFF. The complete variable domain, with remaining parts taken from reference TRBV29-1 and TRBJ1-1, reads SAVISQKPSRDICQRGTSLTIQCQVDSQVTMMFWYRQQPGQSLTLIATANQGSEATYESGFVIDKFPISRPNLTFSTLTVSNMSPEDSSIYLCSVDPGMNTEAFFGQGTRLTVV.

The chain combines TRBV19 with TRBJ2-7, with 8 bases aligning to TRBD1. The CDR3 has 12 amino acids. The germline CDR1 and CDR2 sequences are LNHDA and SQIVND (reference sequence). Trimming removed 6 bases from V and 7 bases from J; junction bases left unmatched: 5. The CDR3 sequence: CASSTQGAEQYF. The DNA of the CDR3 is TGTGCCAGTAGCACTCAGGGGGCGGAGCAGTACTTC.

The rearrangement links TRBV11-2 to TRBJ1-2; D call uncertain. Per the germline V gene, CDR1 is SGHAT and CDR2 is FQNNGV. V shed 0 bases and J shed 0 bases, with 14 bases lying between them. The CDR3 is 17 amino acids. CDR3 coding DNA: TGTGCCAGCAGCTTAGACGAAAGCAGGTCAGCTAACTATGGCTACACCTTC. Amino acid sequence: CASSLDESRSANYGYTF. Using reference TRBV11-2 and TRBJ1-2 for the parts outside the CDR3, the full variable domain is EAGVAQSPRYKIIEKRQSVAFWCNPISGHATLYWYQQILGQGPKLLIQFQNNGVVDDSQLPKDRFSAERLKGVDSTLKIQPAKLEDSAVYLCASSLDESRSANYGYTFGSGTRLTVV.

The chain is built from TRBV28 and TRBJ1-1; D is possibly TRBD1 (5 bases). The V end was cut by 5 bases, the J end by 2 bases, with 9 bases between. The length of the CDR3 is 13 residues. CDR1 is MDHEN and CDR2 is SYDVKM in the germline V gene. As DNA, the CDR3 is TGTGCCAGCAGTCGACAGATAAACACTGAAGCTTTCTTT. Its translation: CASSRQINTEAFF. The full variable domain, in which reference TRBV28 and TRBJ1-1 provide the parts outside the CDR3, is DVKVTQSSRYLVKRTGEKVFLECVQDMDHENMFWYRQDPGLGLRLIYFSYDVKMKEKGDIPEGYSVSREKKERFSLILESASTNQTSMYLCASSRQINTEAFFGQGTRLTVV.

The rearrangement joins TRBV2 to TRBJ2-3; D remains unclear. Trimming removed 8 bases from V and 8 bases from J, with 17 bases in between. Germline lookup yields CDR1 SNHLY and CDR2 FYNNEI. The CDR3 runs 13 residues. The CDR3: CASFPSASGTQYF. CDR3 nucleotide sequence: TGTGCCAGCTTCCCTTCGGCGTCTGGTACGCAGTATTTT. The full variable domain, completed using reference TRBV2 and TRBJ2-3, is EPEVTQTPSHQVTQMGQEVILRCVPISNHLYFYWYRQILGQKVEFLVSFYNNEISEKSEIFDDQFSVERPDGSNFTLKIRSTKLEDSAMYFCASFPSASGTQYFGPGTRLTVL.

This chain uses TRBV7-8 with TRBJ2-1; 9 bases are shared with TRBD1. This CDR3 is built from 16 residues. With 5 bases clipped from V and 7 bases from J, the junction kept 12 bases outside the gene matches. CDR1 SGHVS and CDR2 FQNEAQ come from the germline V gene. The CDR3 region is CASSPPGQGIGNEQFF. As DNA, the CDR3 is TGTGCCAGCAGCCCACCGGGACAGGGTATAGGAAATGAGCAGTTCTTC.

The genes are TRBV7-9 and TRBJ2-1; D not resolved. Germline CDR1 SEHNR, CDR2 FQNEAQ (reference sequence). The V gene lost 3 bases and the J gene lost 8 bases, with 8 bases spanning the gap. CDR3 length equals 12 residues. The CDR3 coding sequence is TGTGCCAGCAGCTTCATCCCCCATGAGCAGTTCTTC. It codes for CASSFIPHEQFF.

V gene TRBV4-3 combines with J gene TRBJ2-3; no reliable D call. CDR3 length: 15 amino acids. V dropped 1 base and J dropped 2 bases, with 10 bases sitting between them. Germline V gives CDR1 LGHNA, CDR2 YSLEER. The CDR3 is CASSQGDLLTDTQYF. As DNA, the CDR3 is TGCGCCAGCAGCCAAGGTGACTTACTCACAGATACGCAGTATTTT.

This clone has only a few counts. The genes are TRBV11-3 and TRBJ2-2, with D unclear. Germline CDR1 reads SGHNT; CDR2 reads YENEEA. The germline V and J ends were trimmed by 6 bases and 4 bases, with 6 bases remaining between them. The CDR3 has 12 amino acids. Here the CDR3 reads CASSSSTGELFF. The CDR3 DNA is TGTGCCAGCAGTTCCTCCACCGGGGAGCTGTTTTTT. Looking up the rest from reference TRBV11-3 and TRBJ2-2 gives the full variable domain: EAGVVQSPRYKIIEKKQPVAFWCNPISGHNTLYWYLQNLGQGPELLIRYENEEAVDDSQLPKDRFSAERLKGVDSTLKIQPAELGDSAVYLCASSSSTGELFFGEGSRLTVL.

V is TRBV11-2 and J is TRBJ2-7; D possibly corresponds to TRBD1 (6 bases). Germline CDR1 is SGHAT and CDR2 is FQNNGV. V lost 5 bases and J lost 4, with 18 bases in between. The CDR3 contains 15 residues. Here the CDR3 DNA reads TGTGCCAGCAGCAAACACACAGGGTCGGGGTACGAGCAGTACTTC. This codes for CASSKHTGSGYEQYF.

The chain uses TRBV7-3 and TRBJ2-3, with D tentatively TRBD1 or TRBD2 (5 bases each). The germline gives CDR1 SGHTA, CDR2 FQGTGA. The CDR3 length is 17 residues. V was trimmed by 2 bases and J by 5 bases, leaving 20 bases between them. The CDR3, as DNA: TGTGCCAGCAGCTTAGAGTACCCGGGACCTGCAGGAGATACGCAGTATTTT. It translates to CASSLEYPGPAGDTQYF.

This sequence joins TRBV7-9 and TRBJ2-6; D is uncertain. The CDR3 contains 15 residues. Germline V gene data show CDR1 as SEHNR and CDR2 as FQNEAQ (reference sequence). With 3 bases removed from V and 0 bases from J, the gap between germline ends came to 6 bases. The CDR3 region is CASSFGPSGANVLTF. In DNA form, the CDR3 reads TGTGCCAGCAGCTTTGGTCCCTCTGGGGCCAACGTCCTGACTTTC. Full variable domain (remainder filled in from reference TRBV7-9 and TRBJ2-6): DTGVSQNPRHKITKRGQNVTFRCDPISEHNRLYWYRQTLGQGPEFLTYFQNEAQLEKSRLLSDRFSAERPKGSFSTLEIQRTEQGDSAMYLCASSFGPSGANVLTFGAGSRLTVL.

The rearrangement joins TRBV5-1 to TRBJ2-2; D may be TRBD1 (5 bases). Germline assignment: CDR1 SGHRS and CDR2 YFSETQ. The CDR3 extends over 13 amino acids. V was shortened by 5 bases and J by 7 bases, with 12 bases between the two germline ends. The CDR3 DNA is TGCGCCAGCAGGTCCAGGGATGGCGGGGAGCTGTTTTTT. It specifies CASRSRDGGELFF.

The chain carries TRBV6-5 and TRBJ1-3; unclear D gene. CDR3 length: 15 amino acids. With 3 bases removed from V and 0 bases from J, the gap between germline ends came to 9 bases. Germline V gives CDR1 MNHEY, CDR2 SVGAGI. The CDR3 sequence is CASSYGGDSGNTIYF. Here the CDR3 DNA reads TGTGCCAGCAGTTATGGTGGGGACTCTGGAAACACCATATATTTT.

The chain couples TRBV4-1 to TRBJ2-7; 10 bases match TRBD2. Per germline, CDR1 MGHRA and CDR2 YSYEKL. The CDR3 runs to 16 residues. J lost 3 bases, V lost 3 bases, and 8 bases had no gene match. As DNA, the CDR3 is TGCGCCAGCAGCCATGATCCCGGGACTAGCGTCTACGAGCAGTACTTC. Translated, it gives CASSHDPGTSVYEQYF.

J is TRBJ1-1 and V is TRBV13, with D hard to call. The CDR3 covers 14 residues. Germline V gives CDR1 PRHDT, CDR2 FYEKMQ (reference sequence). Trimming took off 7 bases at V and 8 bases at J, with 20 bases between the two ends. CDR3 coding DNA: TGTGCCAGCACCGTTAACAACGAGGAAAACGAAGCTTTCTTT. Translation gives CASTVNNEENEAFF.

The V and J genes are TRBV4-1 and TRBJ2-7; a possible D gene is TRBD1 (6 bases). V lost 1 base, J lost 3 bases, and 13 bases lay in between. The CDR3 loop spans 15 amino acids. Germline V lookup: CDR1 MGHRA, CDR2 YSYEKL. DNA for the CDR3: TGCGCCAGCAGCCAAGCCAGGACAGAATTCTACGAGCAGTACTTC. Encoded protein: CASSQARTEFYEQYF.

CDR3 sequence (DNA): TGCGCCAGCAGCCAAGTCCCCTCCGAGCAGTACTTC. The encoded protein is CASSQVPSEQYF. This rearrangement joins TRBV4-1 to TRBJ2-7; D not resolved. The V gene's germline CDR1 is MGHRA and CDR2 YSYEKL. Trimming removed 1 base from V and 6 bases from J, with 7 bases in between. This CDR3 region has 12 residues.

This chain uses TRBV7-9 with TRBJ2-7; D is possibly TRBD1 (6 bases). CDR1 SEHNR and CDR2 FQNEAQ come from the germline V gene (reference sequence). The CDR3 has 16 residues. V was shortened by 5 bases and J by 4 bases, with 21 bases between the two germline ends. The CDR3 protein is CASSRTRADRPYEQYF. The DNA of the CDR3 is TGTGCCAGCAGCCGGACGCGAGCGGACAGACCATACGAGCAGTACTTC.

The gene calls are TRBV18 and TRBJ2-7, with D hard to call. The V gene lost 3 bases and the J gene lost 4 bases, with 16 bases spanning the gap. Germline V gene lookup returns CDR1 KGHSH and CDR2 LQKENI. CDR3 length: 15 amino acids. This chain's CDR3 is CASSPATQAIYEQYF. In DNA form, the CDR3 reads TGTGCCAGCTCACCTGCAACCCAAGCTATTTACGAGCAGTACTTC.

The chain links TRBV29-1 to TRBJ2-7; the D is unclear. Germline V CDR1 and CDR2: SQVTM, ANQGSEA. This CDR3 is 13 amino acids long. The ends were cut back, 0 bases at V and 4 bases at J, with 10 bases in the middle. CDR3 DNA sequence: TGCAGCGTTGAAGATCTAGTTTCTTACGAGCAGTACTTC. This codes for CSVEDLVSYEQYF.

This clone was counted once. V is TRBV5-1 and J is TRBJ1-2; D gene ambiguous. In germline, CDR1 is SGHRS, CDR2 YFSETQ. The CDR3 runs to 13 residues. V lost 0 bases and J lost 2, with 5 bases in between. In DNA form, the CDR3 reads TGCGCCAGCAGCTTGGACAGAAACTATGGCTACACCTTC. Translated, it gives CASSLDRNYGYTF.

This chain joins TRBV6-5 and TRBJ2-7; 7 positions match TRBD2. J was trimmed by 3 bases and V by 10 bases; bases with no gene match: 9. In germline, CDR1 is MNHEY, CDR2 SVGAGI. The CDR3 consists of 13 residues. Here the CDR3 reads CATGSGIYYEQYF. CDR3 DNA sequence: TGTGCCACCGGGAGCGGGATATACTACGAGCAGTACTTC.

The chain links TRBV9 to TRBJ2-7; the D is unclear. The V and J ends lost 0 bases and 0 bases respectively, with 10 bases between them. This CDR3 is 15 amino acids long. CDR1 and CDR2 from the germline V gene are SGDLS and YYNGEE. CDR3: CASSVGLIPSYEQYF. The CDR3 DNA reads TGTGCCAGCAGCGTAGGTCTCATCCCCTCCTACGAGCAGTACTTC.

The chain couples TRBV10-3 to TRBJ2-5; 10 positions agree with TRBD2. This CDR3 has 13 residues. The junction had 3 bases not matched to a gene; V was cut back by 6 bases and J by 5 bases. Per germline, CDR1 ENHRY and CDR2 SYGVKD. CDR3 nucleotides: TGTGCCATCAGCCTAGCGGGAGTGGAGACCCAGTACTTC. Translated, it gives CAISLAGVETQYF.

This chain links TRBV7-9 with TRBJ1-1; D is undetermined. The V and J ends lost 1 base and 4 bases respectively, with 10 bases between them. Germline CDR1 and CDR2: SEHNR and FQNEAQ (reference sequence). The CDR3 covers 14 residues. DNA of the CDR3: TGTGCCAGCAGCTTAGGAATCCATGGCACTGAAGCTTTCTTT. As protein: CASSLGIHGTEAFF.

This sequence joins TRBV7-2 and TRBJ2-7, with 10 bases fitting TRBD2. Germline CDR1 SGHTA, CDR2 FQGNSA. There are 14 residues in the CDR3. The V gene end was trimmed by 4 bases and the J gene end by 2 bases; junction bases not matched to a gene: 2. The CDR3 region is CASSSAGGPYEQYF. CDR3 bases: TGTGCCAGCAGCTCAGCGGGAGGGCCCTACGAGCAGTACTTC.

This chain joins TRBV19 and TRBJ2-3; a weak D match, TRBD2 (6 bases). The germline V gene encodes CDR1 LNHDA and CDR2 SQIVND (reference sequence). Trimming pared 5 bases from V and 3 bases from J, leaving 15 bases between. The CDR3 has 15 residues. The CDR3 DNA follows: TGTGCCAGTAGTCCGGAAGGACTAACGACAGATACGCAGTATTTT. Its protein is CASSPEGLTTDTQYF.